Following are 30 T cell receptor beta chains from one sample sequenced in a study of blood T cell repertoires in COVID-19. Profiling relied on immunoSEQ multiplex PCR, and the TCRdb table lists in-frame clones only, not all of them. This table holds about 210,000 clones, roughly 78% found once. The sample consisted of peripheral blood. The origin of the receptors is a woman in her 40s with acute or convalescent COVID-19.

This chain's CDR3 is CASRKMNRVNYGYTF. Here the CDR3 DNA reads TGTGCCAGCAGGAAGATGAACAGGGTAAACTATGGCTACACCTTC. The rearrangement uses TRBV6-5 and TRBJ1-2; D is perhaps TRBD1 (6 bases). V gave up 6 bases and J gave up 2 bases, with 16 bases separating them. CDR3 size: 15 residues. CDR1 and CDR2 (germline): MNHEY, SVGAGI.

This clone has just a few counts. The chain links TRBV5-8 to TRBJ2-3; weak D call: TRBD2 (5 bases). The germline CDR1 and CDR2 sequences are SGHTS and YDEGEE. The CDR3 is 17 amino acids. Trimming took off 3 bases at V and 2 bases at J, with 19 bases between the two ends. DNA of the CDR3: TGTGCCAGCAGCTCAGGCGCCGGGAACTCAGTCACAGATACGCAGTATTTT. Its translation is CASSSGAGNSVTDTQYF.

Worth noting for this clone: A read error is likely, as this CDR3 ends without the conserved phenylalanine or tryptophan. Because the CDR3's place on the DNA is in doubt, the DNA is left out and the CDR3 is given as listed by TCRdb. The chain couples TRBV24-1 to TRBJ2-7; the D segment call TRBD2 is taken from the table without a DNA check. Germline-derived CDR1 and CDR2 are KGHDR and SFDVKD. Both ends counted, the CDR3 spans 11 residues. CDR3: CATSDFFITGG.

The chain links TRBV5-6 to TRBJ2-1; D is possibly TRBD2 (6 bases). V was shortened by 3 bases and J by 4 bases, with 11 bases between the two germline ends. From germline, CDR1 is SGHDT and CDR2 YYEEEE. The CDR3 is 14 amino acids. The CDR3 nucleotides are TGTGCCAGCAGCTCGATAGCGGCATACAATGAGCAGTTCTTC. As protein: CASSSIAAYNEQFF.

The chain carries TRBV7-9 and TRBJ2-1; 11 nucleotides agree with TRBD2. With 3 bases clipped from V and 7 bases from J, the junction kept 8 bases outside the gene matches. The CDR3 is 16 amino acids. From germline, CDR1 is SEHNR and CDR2 FQNEAQ (reference sequence). The CDR3 DNA reads TGTGCCAGCAGCTTCCTCCTAGCGGGAGGAAGGAATGAGCAGTTCTTC. Protein sequence: CASSFLLAGGRNEQFF.

The chain links TRBV7-9 to TRBJ1-1; D possibly corresponds to TRBD1 (5 bases). This CDR3 has 15 amino acids. Trimming removed 3 bases at V and 5 bases at J, with 16 bases between. Germline loops: CDR1 SEHNR, CDR2 FQNEAQ (reference sequence). CDR3 loop: CASSFVRTRVTEAFF. CDR3 sequence (DNA): TGTGCCAGCAGCTTTGTACGGACAAGGGTAACTGAAGCTTTCTTT.

The rearrangement joins TRBV6-5 to TRBJ2-1; 9 bases map to TRBD1. The ends lost 4 bases at V and 7 bases at J; junction bases unmatched: 11. Germline V gene lookup returns CDR1 MNHEY and CDR2 SVGAGI. This CDR3 is 16 amino acids long. The CDR3 nucleotides are TGTGCCAGCAGTTTAAAGCCCGGGACAGGGAAAAATGAGCAGTTCTTC. Its translation: CASSLKPGTGKNEQFF.

The chain is built from TRBV30 and TRBJ1-2, with 11 bases lining up with TRBD1. The trim removed 8 bases at V and 2 bases at J, leaving 4 bases unmatched. The germline V gene has CDR1 GTSNPN and CDR2 SVGIG (reference sequence). The CDR3 has 13 amino acids. This CDR3 reads CARGTGGNYGYTF. The CDR3 DNA follows: TGTGCCAGGGGGACAGGGGGAAACTATGGCTACACCTTC.

The sample holds one count of this clone. The rearrangement joins TRBV18 to TRBJ1-5, with D possibly TRBD1 on 6 matching bases. The CDR3 has 15 residues. V lost 6 bases and J lost 5, with 17 bases in between. Germline assignment: CDR1 KGHSH and CDR2 LQKENI. The CDR3 nucleotides are TGTGCCAGCTCGTCAAGGGGGGGACAAGATCAGCCCCAGCATTTT. Its protein is CASSSRGGQDQPQHF.

This clone was seen once. The CDR3 protein is CASTPLVAGYEQFF. The CDR3 DNA is TGTGCCAGCACCCCCCTTGTCGCGGGCTATGAGCAGTTCTTC. V gene TRBV11-2 combines with J gene TRBJ2-1; D is possibly TRBD2 (5 bases). This CDR3 comprises 14 residues. V was trimmed by 7 bases and J by 8 bases, leaving 18 bases between them. CDR1 and CDR2 (germline): SGHAT, FQNNGV.

The chain joins TRBV2 to TRBJ2-2; 9 positions agree with TRBD1. Germline CDR1 reads SNHLY; CDR2 reads FYNNEI. Trimming at V came to 6 bases and at J to 4 bases, leaving 3 bases not matched to a gene. The CDR3 length is 14 residues. The CDR3 protein is CASRDRGVTGELFF. The CDR3 DNA is TGTGCCAGCAGGGACAGGGGAGTCACCGGGGAGCTGTTTTTT.

The rearrangement joins TRBV15 to TRBJ2-7; 8 positions match TRBD2. The CDR3 is 18 residues long. CDR1 LNHNV and CDR2 YYDKDF come from the germline V gene (reference sequence). V dropped 1 base and J dropped 0; count of bases not matched to a gene: 11. The CDR3: CATSRVRTSYGSSYEQYF. DNA for the CDR3: TGTGCCACCAGCAGAGTCCGGACTAGCTATGGGAGCTCCTACGAGCAGTACTTC.

This rearrangement joins TRBV5-4 to TRBJ2-1; 11 nucleotides align to TRBD2. CDR3 length: 16 residues. Trimming took 7 bases from V and 4 from J; bases not matched to a gene: 10. The V gene's germline CDR1 is SGHNT and CDR2 YYREEE (reference sequence). The CDR3 sequence: CASVKGVAGGYNEQFF. The CDR3 bases are TGTGCCAGCGTCAAGGGGGTAGCGGGAGGGTACAATGAGCAGTTCTTC.

The genes are TRBV4-1 and TRBJ2-7; 7 bases line up with TRBD1. The germline V gene has CDR1 MGHRA and CDR2 YSYEKL. The length of the CDR3 is 15 residues. V was clipped by 1 base and J by 1 base; unmatched bases: 4. Here the CDR3 reads CASSQVGTASYEQYF. CDR3 DNA: TGCGCCAGCAGCCAAGTCGGGACAGCATCCTACGAGCAGTACTTC.

The DNA of the CDR3 is TGTGCCAGCAGCCAAGAGCGGTACGGCGGGGGTCAACCCAAAAACATTCAGTACTTC. Translation gives CASSQERYGGGQPKNIQYF. The genes are TRBV3-1 (or the pseudogene TRBV3-2) and TRBJ2-4; 7 bases are a match to TRBD2. This CDR3 is 19 amino acids long. Germline CDR1 is LGHDT and CDR2 is YNNKEL (reference sequence). V lost 0 bases, J lost 2 bases, and 13 bases stayed unmatched.

V is TRBV6-2 or TRBV6-3 and J is TRBJ1-6, with 9 positions matching TRBD1. Germline trimming cut 5 bases from V and 10 bases from J; bases unmatched to any gene: 6. Germline V gene sequence: CDR1 MNHEY, CDR2 SVGEGT. This CDR3 region has 14 residues. CDR3 sequence reads: CASSVRDRVSPLHF. The CDR3 nucleotides read TGTGCCAGCAGTGTCCGGGACAGGGTGTCACCCCTCCACTTT.

This clone was seen at least ten times. The CDR3 DNA follows: TGCAGAACAGGGGGAAACTATGGCTACACCTTC. Translation: CRTGGNYGYTF. The genes are TRBV20-1 and TRBJ1-2; 8 bases line up with TRBD1. Germline CDR1 and CDR2: DFQATT and SNEGSKA (reference sequence). The CDR3 extends over 11 amino acids.

The chain uses TRBV12-3 or TRBV12-4 and TRBJ2-1; TRBD2 might be the D (5 bases). V lost 6 bases to trimming and J lost 5 bases, with 11 bases between them. The CDR3 has 13 amino acids. CDR3 DNA sequence: TGTGCCAGCAGACCAGAGGGAGACAATGAGCAGTTCTTC. It specifies CASRPEGDNEQFF.

The CDR3: CASSSPGLAGKSSYNEQFF. CDR3 nucleotides: TGTGCCAGCAGCTCACCGGGACTAGCGGGGAAGAGCTCCTACAATGAGCAGTTCTTC. The rearrangement links TRBV7-2 to TRBJ2-1; 13 bases line up with TRBD2. Per the germline V gene, CDR1 is SGHTA and CDR2 is FQGNSA. The CDR3 runs 19 residues. V lost 4 bases to trimming and J lost 0 bases; unmatched junction nucleotides: 9.

CDR3 nucleotide sequence: TGTGCCAGCAGTCCACCCCAGGGAGGCTACACCTTC. It is translated as CASSPPQGGYTF. The chain links TRBV27 to TRBJ1-2; D might be TRBD1 (5 bases). Between the trimmed V and J ends, which lost 5 bases and 8 bases, there was a span of 12 bases. Germline CDR1 and CDR2: MNHEY and SMNVEV (reference sequence). This CDR3 spans 12 amino acids.

In regard to this clone: Sequence at one end of the junction differs from germline and may be a read error. This chain uses TRBV11-3 with TRBJ2-1; TRBD2 aligns across 14 bases. The CDR3 is 22 amino acids. Per germline, CDR1 SGHNT and CDR2 YENEEA. The CDR3 reads CACSLELRYSGTSGRTYNEQFF. The CDR3 DNA is TGTGCCTGCAGCTTAGAATTAAGATATTCTGGGACTAGCGGGAGAACCTACAATGAGCAGTTCTTC.

The gene calls are TRBV5-3 and TRBJ2-3; D possibly corresponds to TRBD1 (6 bases). TRBV5-3 is filed as an ORF, its function uncertain. The CDR3 has 15 amino acids. The V end was cut by 1 base, the J end by 1 base, with 10 bases between. The CDR3 region has the DNA TGTGCCAGAAGCTTGAAAGGGGGACGCACAGATACGCAGTATTTT. Translated, it gives CARSLKGGRTDTQYF.

The chain couples TRBV14 to TRBJ2-7; TRBD1 matches 7 bases. The trim removed 3 bases at V and 4 bases at J, leaving 9 bases unmatched. From germline, CDR1 is SGHDN and CDR2 FVKESK. This CDR3 spans 15 amino acids. CDR3 amino acids: CASSQETGPGYEQYF. As DNA, the CDR3 is TGTGCCAGCAGCCAGGAGACAGGGCCTGGGTACGAGCAGTACTTC.

This chain connects TRBV5-1 to TRBJ2-3; the D is unclear. The germline CDR1 and CDR2 sequences are SGHRS and YFSETQ. The CDR3 length is 16 residues. Trimming stripped 4 bases from V and 1 base from J, with 16 bases between. Written as DNA, the CDR3 is TGCGCCAGCAGCCGCCCGTCTGAGCCACGCACAGATACGCAGTATTTT. Protein: CASSRPSEPRTDTQYF.

The chain recombines TRBV7-6 with TRBJ2-2; D perhaps matches TRBD2 (6 bases). The CDR3 is made up of 19 amino acids. CDR1 is SGHVS, CDR2 FNYEAQ, per germline. Trimming stripped 1 base from V and 2 bases from J, with 20 bases between. DNA for the CDR3: TGTGCCAGCAGCTTAGGGGTACCCGGGACTCAACGAAACACCGGGGAGCTGTTTTTT. Translation gives CASSLGVPGTQRNTGELFF.

This chain joins TRBV6-2 or TRBV6-3 and TRBJ1-1, with D tentatively TRBD1 (6 bases). V was clipped by 5 bases and J by 12 bases, with 25 bases between them. The germline CDR1 and CDR2 sequences are MNHEY and SVGEGT. This CDR3 is built from 15 residues. CDR3 sequence reads: CASSDPGTSDRVSFF. CDR3 DNA sequence: TGTGCCAGCAGTGACCCCGGGACATCGGATAGAGTTTCTTTCTTT.

The chain carries TRBV5-6 and TRBJ2-3, with 7 bases that match TRBD2. The CDR3 has 15 residues. Germline CDR1 and CDR2: SGHDT and YYEEEE. With V trimmed by 0 bases and J by 2 bases, 3 bases remained unmatched. CDR3 in DNA: TGTGCCAGCAGCTTGGCGGCGGGAGCCACAGATACGCAGTATTTT. Protein sequence: CASSLAAGATDTQYF.

This clone turned up a few times. The V call is TRBV3-1 (or the pseudogene TRBV3-2), the J call TRBJ1-5, with D tentatively TRBD1 (6 bases). The length of the CDR3 is 14 residues. The V end was cut by 1 base, the J end by 2 bases, with 6 bases between. Germline loops: CDR1 LGHDT, CDR2 YNNKEL (reference sequence). CDR3 DNA: TGTGCCAGCAGCCAAGCAGGGGGCAATCAGCCCCAGCATTTT. Translating it yields CASSQAGGNQPQHF.

V is TRBV27 and J is TRBJ1-4; TRBD1 might be the D (6 bases). The CDR3 is made up of 14 amino acids. The germline V and J ends were trimmed by 4 bases and 8 bases, with 14 bases remaining between them. CDR1 is MNHEY, CDR2 SMNVEV, per germline (reference sequence). This chain's CDR3 is CASSSRGWEEKLFF. The CDR3 DNA reads as TGTGCCAGCAGTTCAAGGGGGTGGGAAGAAAAACTGTTTTTT.

J is TRBJ1-2 and V is TRBV19; the D is unclear. The length of the CDR3 is 13 residues. V lost 3 bases and J lost 7, with 12 bases in between. Germline V gene lookup returns CDR1 LNHDA and CDR2 SQIVND (reference sequence). Written as DNA, the CDR3 is TGTGCCAGTAGTATTGAGAGGGCGGGTGGCTACACCTTC. It yields the protein CASSIERAGGYTF. Drawing the rest from reference TRBV19 and TRBJ1-2, the complete variable domain is DGGITQSPKYLFRKEGQNVTLSCEQNLNHDAMYWYRQDPGQGLRLIYYSQIVNDFQKGDIAEGYSVSREKKESFPLTVTSAQKNPTAFYLCASSIERAGGYTFGSGTRLTVV.